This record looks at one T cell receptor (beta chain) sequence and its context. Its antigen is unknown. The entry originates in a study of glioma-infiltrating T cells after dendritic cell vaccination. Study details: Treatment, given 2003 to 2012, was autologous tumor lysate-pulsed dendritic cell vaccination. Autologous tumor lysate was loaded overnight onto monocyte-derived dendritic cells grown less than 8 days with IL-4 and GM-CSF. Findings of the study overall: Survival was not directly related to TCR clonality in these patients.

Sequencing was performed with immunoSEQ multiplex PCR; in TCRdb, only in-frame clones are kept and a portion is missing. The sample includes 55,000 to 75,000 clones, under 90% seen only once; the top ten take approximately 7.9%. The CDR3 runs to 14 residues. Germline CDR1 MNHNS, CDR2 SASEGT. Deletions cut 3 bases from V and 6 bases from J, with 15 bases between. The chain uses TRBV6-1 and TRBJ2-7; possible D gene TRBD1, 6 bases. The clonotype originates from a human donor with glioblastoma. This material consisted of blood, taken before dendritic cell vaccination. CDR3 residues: CASSEGFWDIEQYF. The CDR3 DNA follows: TGTGCCAGCAGTGAGGGCTTTTGGGACATCGAGCAGTACTTC.